The entry below gives a single TCR beta chain sequence along with its context. These data are taken from a study of blood T cell repertoires in COVID-19. Background on the study: T cells, B-cell-depleted T cells, or PBMCs provided the cDNA or gDNA that served as material.

The data were produced by immunoSEQ multiplex PCR, yet TCRdb's version contains in-frame clones alone and is incomplete. The data show fewer than 250,000 clones, 84% seen once. Trimming took 11 bases from V and 2 from J, leaving 12 bases between them. CDR1 is MDHEN, CDR2 SYDVKM, per germline. The CDR3 loop spans 12 amino acids. The source is a man aged 50-59 years with acute or convalescent COVID-19. The gene calls are TRBV28 and TRBJ1-1, with a possible D match to TRBD1 (6 bases). The source material was peripheral blood. The chain's CDR3 is CASTDSNTEAFF. CDR3 DNA: TGTGCCTCGACGGACAGCAACACTGAAGCTTTCTTT.